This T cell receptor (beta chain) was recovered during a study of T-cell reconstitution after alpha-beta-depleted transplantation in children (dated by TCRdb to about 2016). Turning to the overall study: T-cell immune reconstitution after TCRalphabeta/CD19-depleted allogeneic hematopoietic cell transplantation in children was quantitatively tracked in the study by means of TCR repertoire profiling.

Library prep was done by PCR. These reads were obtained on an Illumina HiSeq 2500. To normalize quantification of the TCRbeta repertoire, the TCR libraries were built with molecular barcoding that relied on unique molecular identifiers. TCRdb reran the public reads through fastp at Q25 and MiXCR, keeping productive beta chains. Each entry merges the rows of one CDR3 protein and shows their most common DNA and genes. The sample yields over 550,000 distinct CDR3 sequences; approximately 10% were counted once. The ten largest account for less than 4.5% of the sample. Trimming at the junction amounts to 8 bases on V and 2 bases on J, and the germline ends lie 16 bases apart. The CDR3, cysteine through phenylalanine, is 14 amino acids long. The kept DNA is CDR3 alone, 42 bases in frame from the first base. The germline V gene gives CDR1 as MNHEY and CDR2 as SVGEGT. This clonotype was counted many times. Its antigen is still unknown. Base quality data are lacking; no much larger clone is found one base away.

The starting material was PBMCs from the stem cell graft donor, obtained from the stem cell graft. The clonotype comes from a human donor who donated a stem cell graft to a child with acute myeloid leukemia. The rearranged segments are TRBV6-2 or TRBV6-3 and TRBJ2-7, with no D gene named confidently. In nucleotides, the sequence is TGTGCCAGCCACCTCCCTTCCAACCCCTACGAGCAGTACTTC. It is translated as CASHLPSNPYEQYF.